These 2 T cell receptor beta chains originate from one sample sequenced in a study of blood T cell repertoires in COVID-19. Method: immunoSEQ multiplex PCR; TCRdb's copy keeps in-frame clones and lacks some. This table has some 100,000 clones, approximately 86% appearing once. The source material was peripheral blood. The receptors stem from a human donor in a cohort sampled during active COVID-19.

This chain links TRBV27 with TRBJ1-6; D is uncertain. Looked up from germline, CDR1 is MNHEY and CDR2 is SMNVEV (reference sequence). The CDR3 has 17 amino acids. Trimming took 9 bases from V and 2 from J, leaving 20 bases between them. The CDR3 DNA reads TGTGCCAGTAACCGTGGAGGAGGGTCTCCCTATAATTCACCCCTCCACTTT. Translation: CASNRGGGSPYNSPLHF.

This sequence joins TRBV9 and TRBJ2-7, with D possibly TRBD2 on 6 matching bases. In germline, CDR1 is SGDLS, CDR2 YYNGEE. The CDR3 length is 14 residues. V lost 2 bases, J lost 5 bases, and 14 bases lay in between. Here the CDR3 DNA reads TGTGCCAGCAGCGTTAGATGGGAGGCCCACGAGCAGTACTTC. This encodes CASSVRWEAHEQYF. The full variable domain, completed using reference TRBV9 and TRBJ2-7, is DSGVTQTPKHLITATGQRVTLRCSPRSGDLSVYWYQQSLDQGLQFLIQYYNGEERAKGNILERFSAQQFPDLHSELNLSSLELGDSALYFCASSVRWEAHEQYFGPGTRLTVT.